This entry lists 21 T cell receptor beta chains sequenced from one sample in a study of shared clonotypes between healthy human individuals. TCRdb's table, derived via immunoSEQ multiplex PCR, lists solely in-frame clones and lacks some. The sample lists some 1,600,000 clones; 98% were seen once. Material for sequencing was naive CD4+ T cells sorted from blood. Subset of the sample: CD45RA+ positively selected. The receptors stem from a man aged 30 to 45 in good health.

This sequence joins TRBV19 and TRBJ1-4; D perhaps matches TRBD1 (5 bases). The CDR3 spans 16 residues. Per the germline V gene, CDR1 is LNHDA and CDR2 is SQIVND (reference sequence). V shed 9 bases and J shed 7 bases, with 24 bases lying between them. The CDR3 region is CASTKTQGRAGEKLFF. The CDR3 DNA reads as TGTGCCAGCACGAAGACCCAGGGCCGGGCGGGTGAAAAACTGTTTTTT.

The chain joins TRBV5-1 to TRBJ2-5; 7 nucleotides align to TRBD1. The CDR3 contains 14 residues. The ends lost 4 bases at V and 7 bases at J; junction bases unmatched: 10. In germline, CDR1 is SGHRS, CDR2 YFSETQ. Here the CDR3 reads CASSVTGNQGTQYF. CDR3 coding DNA: TGCGCCAGCAGCGTGACAGGGAATCAGGGGACCCAGTACTTC.

The chain's CDR3 is CASSPSSGAGANEQFF. The CDR3 DNA sequence: TGTGCCAGCAGCCCTTCGTCCGGAGCGGGTGCCAATGAGCAGTTCTTC. The chain joins TRBV7-9 to TRBJ2-1, with TRBD2 as a possible D gene (6 bases). Germline lookup yields CDR1 SEHNR and CDR2 FQNEAQ (reference sequence). This CDR3 region has 16 residues. Trimming left V 5 bases short and J 6 bases short, with 20 bases between.

Concerning this clone: Other DNA variants within this sample encode the same CDR3. The chain employs TRBV25-1 and TRBJ2-7; D is undetermined. Looked up from germline, CDR1 is MGHDK and CDR2 is SYGVNS. This CDR3 spans 11 amino acids. Trimming left V 5 bases short and J 3 bases short, with 5 bases between. The CDR3 protein is CASSRIYEQYF. The CDR3 bases are TGTGCCAGCAGTAGGATCTACGAGCAGTACTTC.

V and J are TRBV27 and TRBJ2-2; TRBD1 aligns across 10 bases. Per germline, CDR1 MNHEY and CDR2 SMNVEV (reference sequence). The CDR3 spans 15 residues. V was pared by 6 bases and J by 9 bases, with 10 bases of the junction left unmatched. The CDR3 sequence: CASSIRQGAARELFF. CDR3 DNA: TGTGCCAGCAGCATACGACAGGGGGCGGCCCGGGAGCTGTTTTTT.

The chain uses TRBV21-1 and TRBJ1-2; TRBD1 is the table's D call and was not checked against the DNA. TRBV21-1 is reported as a pseudogene. The CDR3 totals 15 residues. The CDR3 protein is CASSNVGDRGYGYTF. CDR3 DNA sequence: TGTGCCAGCAGCAATGTAGGGGACAGGGGGTACGGCTACACCTTC.

The genes are TRBV18 and TRBJ1-1; perhaps TRBD1 as D (6 bases). Germline CDR1 is KGHSH and CDR2 is LQKENI. This CDR3 region has 15 residues. Deletions cut 6 bases from V and 0 bases from J, with 14 bases between. In DNA, the CDR3 is TGTGCCAGCTCTCTAAAGAGGACAGTGAACACTGAAGCTTTCTTT. Amino acids: CASSLKRTVNTEAFF.

This clone came up once. V gene TRBV19 combines with J gene TRBJ2-7; no firm D call. CDR3 size: 16 residues. Germline lookup yields CDR1 LNHDA and CDR2 SQIVND (reference sequence). Trimming removed 2 bases at V and 2 bases at J, with 16 bases between. CDR3 sequence reads: CASSIRWTALTYEQYF. The CDR3 DNA sequence: TGTGCCAGTAGTATAAGGTGGACCGCCTTGACCTACGAGCAGTACTTC. Variable domain in full (rest from reference TRBV19 and TRBJ2-7): DGGITQSPKYLFRKEGQNVTLSCEQNLNHDAMYWYRQDPGQGLRLIYYSQIVNDFQKGDIAEGYSVSREKKESFPLTVTSAQKNPTAFYLCASSIRWTALTYEQYFGPGTRLTVT.

This sequence joins TRBV28 and TRBJ1-1, with D possibly matching TRBD1 (5 bases). Per the germline V gene, CDR1 is MDHEN and CDR2 is SYDVKM. The CDR3 length is 16 residues. V lost 2 bases to trimming and J lost 4 bases, with 17 bases between them. CDR3 in DNA: TGTGCCAGCAGTTTAAAGCTGGGGGTCTTTAGCACTGAAGCTTTCTTT. As protein: CASSLKLGVFSTEAFF. Looking up the rest from reference TRBV28 and TRBJ1-1 gives the full variable domain: DVKVTQSSRYLVKRTGEKVFLECVQDMDHENMFWYRQDPGLGLRLIYFSYDVKMKEKGDIPEGYSVSREKKERFSLILESASTNQTSMYLCASSLKLGVFSTEAFFGQGTRLTVV.

As regards this clone: Distinct nucleotide sequences in the sample also encode this CDR3. The genes are TRBV18 and TRBJ1-1; D perhaps matches TRBD1 (6 bases). The CDR3 sequence is 15 residues long. With 0 bases removed from V and 0 bases from J, the gap between germline ends came to 8 bases. Germline CDR1 is KGHSH and CDR2 is LQKENI. The CDR3 spells CASSPPKGVNTEAFF. The CDR3 nucleotides read TGTGCCAGCTCACCACCAAAGGGGGTGAACACTGAAGCTTTCTTT.

The chain is built from TRBV28 and TRBJ2-7, with TRBD1 identical over 9 bases. Trimming removed 6 bases from V and 1 base from J; junction bases left unmatched: 13. The CDR3 is made up of 17 amino acids. Germline loops: CDR1 MDHEN, CDR2 SYDVKM. The CDR3 coding sequence is TGTGCCAGCAGAACAGGGGGCCCGGGAGGCACGTCCTACGAGCAGTACTTC. Amino acids: CASRTGGPGGTSYEQYF.

This chain links TRBV5-1 with TRBJ2-1; D unclear. Germline V gene data show CDR1 as SGHRS and CDR2 as YFSETQ. Trimming stripped 0 bases from V and 5 bases from J, with 9 bases between. This CDR3 has 14 amino acids. The CDR3 sequence: CASSLGSTNNEQFF. Written as DNA, the CDR3 is TGCGCCAGCAGCTTGGGGTCTACCAACAATGAGCAGTTCTTC. The full variable domain, completed using reference TRBV5-1 and TRBJ2-1, is KAGVTQTPRYLIKTRGQQVTLSCSPISGHRSVSWYQQTPGQGLQFLFEYFSETQRNKGNFPGRFSGRQFSNSRSEMNVSTLELGDSALYLCASSLGSTNNEQFFGPGTRLTVL.

The chain joins TRBV5-1 to TRBJ2-3; D is tentatively TRBD1 or TRBD2 (7 bases each). This CDR3 region has 13 residues. From germline, CDR1 is SGHRS and CDR2 YFSETQ. V lost 4 bases, J lost 5 bases, and 11 bases lay in between. The CDR3 DNA is TGCGCCAGCAGCATCAGGGGGGGAGATACGCAGTATTTT. It specifies CASSIRGGDTQYF.

This rearrangement joins TRBV15 to TRBJ1-5, with D possibly matching TRBD1 (5 bases). Germline lookup yields CDR1 LNHNV and CDR2 YYDKDF (reference sequence). This CDR3 comprises 17 residues. V lost 3 bases, J lost 5 bases, and 20 bases lay in between. CDR3 sequence: CATSRGGGREGYQPQHF. CDR3 DNA sequence: TGTGCCACCAGCAGGGGGGGAGGGCGAGAAGGATATCAGCCCCAGCATTTT.

The chain employs TRBV12-5 and TRBJ2-3, with no clear D. The CDR3 spans 12 residues. V shed 2 bases and J shed 7 bases, with 7 bases lying between them. Germline CDR1 reads LGHNT; CDR2 reads FRNRAP. CDR3 sequence reads: CASGLSANTQYF. As DNA, the CDR3 is TGTGCTAGTGGTTTGTCGGCCAATACGCAGTATTTT.

The chain employs TRBV9 and TRBJ2-3; TRBD2 matches at 9 bases. This CDR3 spans 15 amino acids. CDR1 SGDLS and CDR2 YYNGEE come from the germline V gene. Trimming at V came to 3 bases and at J to 2 bases, leaving 4 bases not matched to a gene. This CDR3 reads CASSERLAATDTQYF. CDR3 nucleotide sequence: TGTGCCAGCAGCGAACGACTAGCGGCCACAGATACGCAGTATTTT.

This sequence joins TRBV5-1 and TRBJ2-3; tentative D call: TRBD2 (5 bases). Looked up from germline, CDR1 is SGHRS and CDR2 is YFSETQ. The CDR3 sequence is 16 residues long. Trimming removed 5 bases from V and 4 bases from J, with 20 bases in between. CDR3 coding DNA: TGCGCCAGCAGACCTCTAGTTACCAACGGGGCAGATACGCAGTATTTT. It specifies CASRPLVTNGADTQYF.

For this clone: This specimen includes other DNA sequences encoding the same CDR3. V and J are TRBV7-2 and TRBJ2-3; 10 bases map to TRBD1. Germline V lookup: CDR1 SGHTA, CDR2 FQGNSA. The CDR3 extends over 14 amino acids. V dropped 3 bases and J dropped 4; count of bases not matched to a gene: 1. CDR3 nucleotide sequence: TGTGCCAGCAGCTTGACAGGGGGCCCAGATACGCAGTATTTT. Translation: CASSLTGGPDTQYF.

The chain links TRBV4-2 to TRBJ2-2; D perhaps matches TRBD1 (6 bases). Germline CDR1 LGHNA, CDR2 YNFKEQ. The CDR3 runs to 18 residues. Trimming pared 3 bases from V and 0 bases from J, leaving 17 bases between. The CDR3 nucleotides read TGTGCCAGCAGCCAGACCCTCGGACAGACCGCGAACACCGGGGAGCTGTTTTTT. Its protein is CASSQTLGQTANTGELFF.

This clone was detected only once. V is TRBV5-1 and J is TRBJ2-1; D possibly corresponds to TRBD2 (5 bases). Germline lookup yields CDR1 SGHRS and CDR2 YFSETQ. The CDR3 has 17 residues. V was pared by 0 bases and J by 3 bases, with 16 bases between. CDR3 in DNA: TGCGCCAGCAGCTTGGCCCGAAACGACTACAACTACAATGAGCAGTTCTTC. It encodes CASSLARNDYNYNEQFF.

The chain recombines TRBV7-9 with TRBJ2-2; D might be TRBD2 (5 bases). V lost 1 base and J lost 5, with 20 bases in between. The CDR3 spans 18 residues. Germline assignment: CDR1 SEHNR and CDR2 FQNEAQ (reference sequence). CDR3 coding DNA: TGTGCCAGCAGCTTAGGTGGCGGAGCGGCCGAACTTACCGGGGAGCTGTTTTTT. It codes for CASSLGGGAAELTGELFF.